Presented here are 4 T cell receptor beta chains from one specimen sequenced in a study of T cell responses to AZD1222 COVID-19 vaccine. Repertoires were generated with immunoSEQ multiplex PCR, while TCRdb's copy carries only in-frame clones and drops some. The sample has 50,000 to 85,000 clones, more than 65% seen once; the top ten hold 23%. Here the sequenced sample was peripheral blood, taken on day 0 of MenACWY control vaccination. These receptors all come from an adult in good health.

CDR3 sequence reads: CASGTIANTGELFF. CDR3 in DNA: TGTGCCAGTGGGACGATTGCGAACACCGGGGAGCTGTTTTTT. The chain has TRBV7-9 and TRBJ2-2; D is possibly TRBD1 or TRBD2 (5 bases each). The CDR3 covers 14 residues. The germline gives CDR1 SEHNR, CDR2 FQNEAQ (reference sequence). The V end lost 9 bases, the J end lost 0 bases, and 11 bases lay between the germline ends.

V and J are TRBV15 and TRBJ2-1; no clear D gene. Trimming removed 0 bases at V and 2 bases at J, with 11 bases between. CDR3 length: 16 amino acids. CDR1 is LNHNV and CDR2 is YYDKDF in the germline V gene (reference sequence). The CDR3, as DNA: TGTGCCACCAGCAGAGAACCCAACTGGGCCTACAATGAGCAGTTCTTC. It encodes CATSREPNWAYNEQFF.

The J gene is TRBJ1-2, the V gene TRBV9; TRBD1 aligns across 9 bases. Germline V gene lookup returns CDR1 SGDLS and CDR2 YYNGEE. Germline trimming cut 3 bases from V and 7 bases from J; bases unmatched to any gene: 13. The CDR3 has 16 residues. CDR3 nucleotides: TGTGCCAGCAGCGCACAGGGGGGACAGGGACTCGCTGGCTACACCTTC. Its protein is CASSAQGGQGLAGYTF. Combining the CDR3 with reference TRBV9 and TRBJ1-2 gives the whole variable domain DSGVTQTPKHLITATGQRVTLRCSPRSGDLSVYWYQQSLDQGLQFLIQYYNGEERAKGNILERFSAQQFPDLHSELNLSSLELGDSALYFCASSAQGGQGLAGYTFGSGTRLTVV.

V gene TRBV10-3 combines with J gene TRBJ1-1; no definite D call. The germline V gene encodes CDR1 ENHRY and CDR2 SYGVKD. This CDR3 comprises 13 residues. V was pared by 0 bases and J by 8 bases, with 10 bases between. The CDR3 nucleotides read TGTGCCATCAGTGAGTCTCCTACAGAGGAAGCTTTCTTT. Translation gives CAISESPTEEAFF.